Following are 6 T cell receptor beta chains from one sample sequenced in a study of T-cell memory formation after mild COVID-19. Using its own MiXCR run on the 5' RACE reads, TCRdb lists one record per CDR3 protein. The sample holds about 300,000 distinct CDR3 sequences, approximately 19% seen once. The specimen was PBMCs or a T cell subset sorted from them (not recorded which). The source of these receptors is a man aged 18 to 29 who had mild COVID-19 (a few samples of this study predate the infection). Cell type and time point are not known.

This sequence joins TRBV7-3 and TRBJ2-1; D perhaps matches TRBD2 (7 bases). Trimming left V 3 bases short and J 9 bases short, with 18 bases between. CDR3 length equals 15 residues. Per the germline V gene, CDR1 is SGHTA and CDR2 is FQGTGA. CDR3 in amino acids: CASSLIRGAQTEQFF. Here the CDR3 DNA reads TGTGCCAGCAGCTTGATCCGGGGGGCCCAAACTGAGCAGTTCTTC.

Many counts were recorded for this clonotype. The rearrangement links TRBV6-2 or TRBV6-3 to TRBJ1-1; D gene unclear. The V gene's germline CDR1 is MNHEY and CDR2 SVGEGT. The CDR3 has 11 amino acids. Trimming took 6 bases from V and 4 from J, leaving 6 bases between them. CDR3 sequence (DNA): TGTGCCAGCAGCTACGGCACTGAAGCTTTCTTT. It specifies CASSYGTEAFF.

This clonotype turned up a few times. The chain links TRBV7-6 to TRBJ1-1, with TRBD1 as a possible D gene (5 bases). The V gene's germline CDR1 is SGHVS and CDR2 FNYEAQ. The CDR3 is made up of 14 amino acids. V was shortened by 5 bases and J by 7 bases, with 17 bases between the two germline ends. The CDR3 here is CASSPVSGRVEAFF. As DNA, the CDR3 is TGTGCCAGCAGCCCCGTGTCGGGGCGGGTTGAAGCTTTCTTT.

This clonotype was observed a handful of times. The chain uses TRBV2 and TRBJ1-1, with D uncertain. The CDR3 runs to 13 residues. V was cut by 6 bases and J by 8 bases, with 16 bases left in between. CDR1 SNHLY and CDR2 FYNNEI come from the germline V gene. The CDR3 loop reads CASSKARNGEAFF. CDR3 nucleotide sequence: TGTGCCAGCAGCAAAGCCAGAAACGGAGAAGCTTTCTTT. The complete variable domain, with remaining parts taken from reference TRBV2 and TRBJ1-1, reads EPEVTQTPSHQVTQMGQEVILRCVPISNHLYFYWYRQILGQKVEFLVSFYNNEISEKSEIFDDQFSVERPDGSNFTLKIRSTKLEDSAMYFCASSKARNGEAFFGQGTRLTVV.

The chain is built from TRBV4-2 and TRBJ2-3, with a tentative D call TRBD1 (8 bases). The CDR3 is made up of 18 amino acids. Between the trimmed V and J ends, which lost 3 bases and 1 base, there was a span of 20 bases. In germline, CDR1 is LGHNA, CDR2 YNFKEQ. The DNA of the CDR3 is TGTGCCAGCAGCCATGTTTCACAGGGGGGGCCGGGCACAGATACGCAGTATTTT. Encoded protein: CASSHVSQGGPGTDTQYF.

Only a few counts were recorded for this clonotype. This sequence joins TRBV4-1 and TRBJ1-1; D may be TRBD1 (6 bases). The germline V and J ends were trimmed by 1 base and 4 bases, with 16 bases remaining between them. CDR1 is MGHRA and CDR2 is YSYEKL in the germline V gene. The length of the CDR3 is 16 residues. The CDR3 reads CASSQVRVRGGTEAFF. CDR3 nucleotide sequence: TGCGCCAGCAGCCAAGTGAGGGTCAGGGGAGGCACTGAAGCTTTCTTT.